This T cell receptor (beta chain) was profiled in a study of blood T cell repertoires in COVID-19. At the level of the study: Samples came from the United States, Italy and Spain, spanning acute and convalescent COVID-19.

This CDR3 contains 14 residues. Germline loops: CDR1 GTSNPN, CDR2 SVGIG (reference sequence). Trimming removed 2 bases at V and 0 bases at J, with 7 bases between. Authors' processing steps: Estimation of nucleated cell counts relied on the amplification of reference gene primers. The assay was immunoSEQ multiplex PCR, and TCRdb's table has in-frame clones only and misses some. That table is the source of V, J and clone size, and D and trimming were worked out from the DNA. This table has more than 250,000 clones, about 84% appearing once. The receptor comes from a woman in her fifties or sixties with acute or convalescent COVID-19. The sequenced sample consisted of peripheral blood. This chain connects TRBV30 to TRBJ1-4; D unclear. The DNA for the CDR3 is TGTGCCTGGAGTTATACATCAACTAATGAAAAACTGTTTTTT. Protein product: CAWSYTSTNEKLFF.